The 14 T cell receptor beta chains given below trace back to one sample, sequenced in a study of cytomegalovirus exposure and HLA in healthy donors. The PCR employed 60 Vbeta primers together with 13 Jbeta primers. Here immunoSEQ multiplex PCR was the method, and the copy in TCRdb shows in-frame clones only, minus some. The top ten hold 6% to 8% of the sample, which has some 110,000 clones, 75% to 90% seen once. The sequencing sample was made of PBMCs. The receptors here all came from a man between 25 and 39 years old in good health and CMV-seropositive.

The chain is built from TRBV7-9 and TRBJ1-2; D perhaps matches TRBD1 (5 bases). The CDR3 spans 15 residues. V lost 0 bases and J 3 bases, leaving 11 bases between the germline ends. Germline values: CDR1 SEHNR, CDR2 FQNEAQ (reference sequence). The CDR3 reads CASSLARGSYYGYTF. CDR3 in DNA: TGTGCCAGCAGCTTAGCGCGGGGCAGCTACTATGGCTACACCTTC.

V and J are TRBV2 and TRBJ1-5; D unclear. Germline V lookup: CDR1 SNHLY, CDR2 FYNNEI. The CDR3 runs to 13 residues. V lost 3 bases and J 8 bases, leaving 11 bases between the germline ends. The CDR3 protein is CASSDWPEEPQHF. Here the CDR3 DNA reads TGTGCCAGCAGTGATTGGCCGGAGGAGCCCCAGCATTTT.

This clone showed up just once. The V gene is TRBV5-4, the J gene TRBJ2-3, with 7 bases fitting TRBD2. Germline CDR1 is SGHNT and CDR2 is YYREEE (reference sequence). The CDR3 runs to 15 residues. V gave up 0 bases and J gave up 2 bases; unmatched junction bases: 3. This chain's CDR3 is CASSLETSPTDTQYF. CDR3 nucleotides: TGTGCCAGCAGCTTGGAGACTAGCCCCACAGATACGCAGTATTTT.

The chain is built from TRBV11-3 and TRBJ2-3; D might be TRBD1 (6 bases). The CDR3 length is 16 residues. Trimming removed 1 base at V and 5 bases at J, with 16 bases between. Germline assignment: CDR1 SGHNT and CDR2 YENEEA. The chain's CDR3 is CASSLVSGEARDTQYF. CDR3 in DNA: TGTGCCAGCAGCTTAGTTTCAGGGGAAGCCAGAGATACGCAGTATTTT.

This rearrangement joins TRBV6-6 to TRBJ1-4; no clear D gene. CDR3 length: 12 amino acids. CDR1 is MNHNY, CDR2 SVGAGI, per germline (reference sequence). V was pared by 7 bases and J by 4 bases, with 7 bases between. CDR3 DNA: TGTGCCAGCAACGAGGGTAATGAAAAACTGTTTTTT. Protein product: CASNEGNEKLFF.

The count of this clone is one. CDR3 bases: TGTGCCAGCAGCTTAAACCGACAGGGTTGTGGCTACACCTTC. Protein sequence: CASSLNRQGCGYTF. V usage is TRBV5-6 and J usage is TRBJ1-2; TRBD1 matches at 7 bases. The CDR3 is 14 amino acids. The ends lost 2 bases at V and 7 bases at J; junction bases unmatched: 8. Germline loops: CDR1 SGHDT, CDR2 YYEEEE.

The chain joins TRBV4-1 to TRBJ1-1; 9 nucleotides align to TRBD1. V gave up 3 bases and J gave up 10 bases; unmatched junction bases: 6. From germline, CDR1 is MGHRA and CDR2 YSYEKL. CDR3 length: 13 amino acids. CDR3 in DNA: TGCGCCAGCAGCCATGGACAGGGGAGTGGAGCTTTCTTT. Its protein product is CASSHGQGSGAFF.

The chain links TRBV28 to TRBJ1-5; 8 bases are shared with TRBD1. Germline-derived CDR1 and CDR2 are MDHEN and SYDVKM. This CDR3 spans 15 amino acids. Germline trimming cut 5 bases from V and 1 base from J; bases unmatched to any gene: 4. Here the CDR3 reads CASSPRQGSNQPQHF. In DNA form, the CDR3 reads TGTGCCAGCAGTCCCCGACAGGGGAGCAATCAGCCCCAGCATTTT. The variable domain in full, with the rest retrieved from reference TRBV28 and TRBJ1-5, is DVKVTQSSRYLVKRTGEKVFLECVQDMDHENMFWYRQDPGLGLRLIYFSYDVKMKEKGDIPEGYSVSREKKERFSLILESASTNQTSMYLCASSPRQGSNQPQHFGDGTRLSIL.

This chain connects TRBV4-3 to TRBJ1-4, with D uncertain. CDR1 LGHNA and CDR2 YSLEER come from the germline V gene. Trimming removed 3 bases from V and 8 bases from J, with 16 bases in between. This CDR3 comprises 15 residues. This CDR3 reads CASSHLVAQKEKLFF. DNA for the CDR3: TGCGCCAGCAGCCATTTGGTAGCGCAGAAAGAAAAACTGTTTTTT.

CDR3 amino acids: CASSSETGVTLSYGYTF. The CDR3 DNA sequence: TGTGCCAGCTCATCCGAGACAGGGGTAACTCTAAGCTATGGCTACACCTTC. This chain joins TRBV28 and TRBJ1-2; 8 bases are a match to TRBD1. CDR3 length: 17 residues. The germline V gene has CDR1 MDHEN and CDR2 SYDVKM. V was pared by 8 bases and J by 4 bases, with 18 bases of the junction left unmatched.

This clone was observed a handful of times. The J gene is TRBJ1-1, the V gene TRBV6-1, with D tentatively TRBD1 (5 bases). Germline CDR1 MNHNS, CDR2 SASEGT. CDR3 length equals 17 residues. With 4 bases removed from V and 1 base from J, the gap between germline ends came to 19 bases. The DNA for the CDR3 is TGTGCCAGCAGTGGAGGGAAGGGCGGGGGGGGGAACACTGAAGCTTTCTTT. This translates into CASSGGKGGGGNTEAFF.

CDR3 residues: CASSYSSIYGYTF. The CDR3 bases are TGTGCCAGCAGTTACTCGTCCATCTATGGCTACACCTTC. This rearrangement joins TRBV6-5 to TRBJ1-2; D is uncertain. Trimming cost V 0 bases and J 4 bases, with 6 bases left between them. The CDR3 covers 13 residues. CDR1 and CDR2 (germline): MNHEY, SVGAGI.

This clone was detected only a few times. The sample holds other DNA sequences that translate to the same CDR3. The chain carries TRBV7-9 and TRBJ1-1, with TRBD1 identical over 7 bases. This CDR3 is 14 amino acids long. V was pared by 3 bases and J by 4 bases, with 5 bases of the junction left unmatched. The germline V gene encodes CDR1 SEHNR and CDR2 FQNEAQ (reference sequence). CDR3 coding DNA: TGTGCCAGCAGCTTGCTGCCAGGGGGCACTGAAGCTTTCTTT. Protein product: CASSLLPGGTEAFF.

The chain recombines TRBV2 with TRBJ1-5; 9 positions agree with TRBD1. Trimming at V came to 6 bases and at J to 6 bases, leaving 9 bases not matched to a gene. The CDR3 sequence is 15 residues long. Germline V CDR1 and CDR2: SNHLY, FYNNEI. CDR3 in amino acids: CASSWDRVRGQPQHF. The CDR3 DNA reads as TGTGCCAGCAGCTGGGACAGGGTGCGGGGTCAGCCCCAGCATTTT.